A single T cell receptor beta chain is shown here with its context. The CDR3 runs to 15 residues. Germline V lookup: CDR1 KGHSH, CDR2 LQKENI. Trimming stripped 2 bases from V and 4 bases from J, with 14 bases between. Here immunoSEQ multiplex PCR was the method, and the copy in TCRdb shows in-frame clones only, minus some. The data show about 81,000 clones, almost 90% seen once. This sample stems from a study of blood T cell repertoires in COVID-19. This sequence originates from a woman aged 80 or older with acute or convalescent COVID-19. The rearrangement links TRBV18 to TRBJ2-5; TRBD1 might be the D (5 bases). Material: peripheral blood. CDR3: CASSPDQGNTETQYF. DNA for the CDR3: TGTGCCAGCTCACCAGATCAGGGCAACACAGAGACCCAGTACTTC.